These T cell receptor beta chains were read from a single sample in a study of T cell changes during pregnancy in multiple sclerosis. Assay used: immunoSEQ multiplex PCR; TCRdb lists only in-frame clones, some missing. The repertoire includes about 47,000 clones, 92% of them detected once, and 2% to 2.5% sits in the top ten. Sequenced material: peripheral blood, taken in the third trimester of pregnancy. Every receptor here comes from a female donor with multiple sclerosis, enrolled in a pregnancy study. Both conserved end residues are part of each CDR3. A D gene is named only where the DNA matches it firmly. Some rows mark clone size as missing; the rest say once, few, many or name a class of expanded clone.

V gene,D gene,clone size,J gene,CDR3 protein,CDR3 DNA
TRBV5-1,TRBD1,-,TRBJ2-4,CASSPGTGGRNIQYF,TGCGCCAGCAGCCCCGGGACAGGGGGCAGGAACATTCAGTACTTC
TRBV5-4,TRBD2,-,TRBJ2-7,CASSSRTSGRTYEQYF,TGTGCCAGCAGCTCCCGGACTAGCGGGAGGACCTACGAGCAGTACTTC
TRBV2,TRBD1,-,TRBJ2-7,CASSPDRGEQYF,TGTGCCAGCAGCCCTGACAGGGGCGAGCAGTACTTC
TRBV6-5,TRBD1,-,TRBJ1-2,CASSLGTGIGYTF,TGTGCCAGCAGTTTAGGGACAGGGATCGGCTACACCTTC
TRBV7-6,TRBD2,-,TRBJ2-1,CASSPPASGRPLLNEQFF,TGTGCCAGCAGCCCGCCGGCTAGCGGGAGACCTCTACTTAATGAGCAGTTCTTC
TRBV4-3,TRBD2,once,TRBJ2-5,CASSETSGSAETQYF,TGCGCCAGCAGCGAAACTAGCGGATCGGCAGAGACCCAGTACTTC
TRBV19,-,-,TRBJ2-7,CASRWASTSSYEQYF,TGTGCCAGTAGATGGGCCAGCACGAGCTCCTACGAGCAGTACTTC
TRBV25-1,TRBD2,-,TRBJ2-1,CASAGTSVYNEQFF,TGTGCCAGCGCCGGGACTAGCGTCTACAATGAGCAGTTCTTC
TRBV14,TRBD1,-,TRBJ2-2,CASSQAQGANGELFF,TGTGCCAGCAGCCAAGCACAGGGGGCTAACGGGGAGCTGTTTTTT
TRBV19,-,-,TRBJ2-1,CASSRPTRHNEQFF,TGTGCCAGTAGTAGGCCCACTAGGCACAATGAGCAGTTCTTC
TRBV28,TRBD1,-,TRBJ2-7,CASSYRDRGLVEQYF,TGTGCCAGCAGTTACCGGGACAGGGGGCTGGTGGAGCAGTACTTC
TRBV6-5,-,-,TRBJ2-5,CASSLNRPPETQYF,TGTGCCAGCAGTTTAAACAGACCCCCGGAGACCCAGTACTTC
TRBV5-4,TRBD2,once,TRBJ2-2,CASSSGLAGRTGELFF,TGTGCCAGCAGCTCCGGACTAGCGGGACGAACCGGGGAGCTGTTTTTT
TRBV6-5,TRBD1,-,TRBJ2-7,CASSPGQEGNEQYF,TGTGCCAGCAGTCCGGGACAGGAGGGAAACGAGCAGTACTTC
TRBV6-5,-,-,TRBJ2-6,CASSPSSGANVLTF,TGTGCCAGCAGTCCTTCGTCTGGGGCCAACGTCCTGACTTTC
TRBV5-6,-,-,TRBJ1-5,CASSLGAEDSNQPQHF,TGTGCCAGCAGCTTGGGAGCAGAGGATAGCAATCAGCCCCAGCATTTT
TRBV2,TRBD2,-,TRBJ2-2,CASSASSGNTGELFF,TGTGCCAGCAGTGCTTCTAGCGGTAACACCGGGGAGCTGTTTTTT
TRBV15,-,few,TRBJ2-7,CATSSSNGGVDEQYF,TGTGCCACCAGCAGTTCGAACGGGGGAGTCGACGAGCAGTACTTC
TRBV5-1,TRBD2,-,TRBJ2-3,CASSSGLAGGPSTDTQYF,TGCGCCAGCAGCTCTGGACTAGCGGGAGGGCCGAGCACAGATACGCAGTATTTT
TRBV27,-,-,TRBJ1-1,CASRINRVNTEAFF,TGTGCCAGCAGGATCAACAGGGTAAACACTGAAGCTTTCTTT
TRBV7-9,-,-,TRBJ2-7,CASSQGGYEQYF,TGTGCCAGCAGCCAGGGGGGCTACGAGCAGTACTTC
TRBV29-1,-,-,TRBJ2-7,CSAAEGLAGQDEQYF,TGCAGCGCCGCCGAGGGGCTAGCGGGACAGGACGAGCAGTACTTC
TRBV4-2,-,-,TRBJ2-7,CASSQWLADSSYEQYF,TGTGCCAGCAGCCAATGGCTAGCGGACAGCTCCTACGAGCAGTACTTC
TRBV14,-,-,TRBJ2-1,CASSQDFAGLNRYNEQFF,TGTGCCAGCAGCCAAGATTTCGCGGGATTGAACCGATACAATGAGCAGTTCTTC
TRBV9,-,once,TRBJ1-1,CASSPAEGTEAFF,TGTGCCAGCAGCCCGGCGGAAGGAACTGAAGCTTTCTTT
TRBV11-3,TRBD1,-,TRBJ2-1,CASTPDRDEQFF,TGTGCCAGCACCCCTGACAGGGACGAGCAGTTCTTC
TRBV5-6,-,-,TRBJ2-1,CASSLRVTVYNEQFF,TGTGCCAGCAGCTTGCGGGTGACAGTTTACAATGAGCAGTTCTTC
TRBV19,-,once,TRBJ2-1,CASKDAWRDEQFF,TGTGCCAGTAAGGACGCTTGGAGGGACGAGCAGTTCTTC
TRBV5-1,-,-,TRBJ2-2,CASSLVGAYTGELFF,TGCGCCAGCAGCTTGGTTGGGGCGTACACCGGGGAGCTGTTTTTT
TRBV7-3,-,-,TRBJ2-3,CASSLRRADTQYF,TGTGCCAGCAGCTTAAGGAGAGCAGATACGCAGTATTTT
TRBV4-1,TRBD1,once,TRBJ1-1,CASSDRTGGQVEAFF,TGCGCCAGCAGCGACCGGACAGGGGGCCAGGTTGAAGCTTTCTTT
TRBV19,TRBD1,-,TRBJ2-2,CASSIPTGGDTGELFF,TGTGCCAGTAGTATACCGACAGGGGGGGACACCGGGGAGCTGTTTTTT
TRBV13,TRBD1,-,TRBJ2-5,CASSLAGGEETQYF,TGTGCCAGCAGCTTAGCAGGGGGCGAGGAGACCCAGTACTTC
TRBV4-1,-,-,TRBJ2-7,CASSLARTDSSYEQYF,TGCGCCAGCAGCCTAGCCCGAACCGACAGCTCCTACGAGCAGTACTTC
TRBV7-2,-,once,TRBJ2-2,CASSLAGLNTGELFF,TGTGCCAGCAGCTTAGCGGGGCTGAACACCGGGGAGCTGTTTTTT
TRBV30,-,-,TRBJ1-1,CAWKLNTEAFF,TGTGCCTGGAAGCTGAACACTGAAGCTTTCTTT
TRBV15,-,-,TRBJ2-2,CATSRDLRDTGELFF,TGTGCCACCAGCAGAGATTTGAGGGACACCGGGGAGCTGTTTTTT
TRBV18,-,-,TRBJ2-2,CASSPPLGGNTGELFF,TGTGCCAGCTCACCACCGCTAGGGGGGAACACCGGGGAGCTGTTTTTT
TRBV7-2,TRBD2,-,TRBJ2-1,CASRGKGTTRLDEQFF,TGTGCCAGCAGGGGGAAAGGGACTACCCGGTTGGATGAGCAGTTCTTC
TRBV5-3,-,-,TRBJ1-5,CARSFSAFSNQPQHF,TGTGCCAGAAGCTTCAGTGCTTTTAGCAATCAGCCCCAGCATTTT
TRBV6-5,-,-,TRBJ1-1,CASSYGGPGWTEAFF,TGTGCCAGCAGTTACGGAGGACCCGGATGGACTGAAGCTTTCTTT
TRBV13,-,-,TRBJ2-3,CASSASPSDTQYF,TGTGCCAGCAGCGCCTCACCTAGCGATACGCAGTATTTT
TRBV27,-,once,TRBJ2-7,CASRIRGTIAPANEQYF,TGTGCCAGCAGAATTAGGGGGACGATAGCCCCCGCCAACGAGCAGTACTTC
TRBV7-9,TRBD1,-,TRBJ1-2,CASSQTGGLGYTF,TGTGCCAGCAGCCAGACAGGGGGTCTTGGCTACACCTTC
TRBV6-5,TRBD2,-,TRBJ2-1,CASSASGNEQFF,TGTGCCAGCAGTGCTAGCGGCAATGAGCAGTTCTTC
TRBV5-4,TRBD2,-,TRBJ2-1,CASRLGGLSRYNEQFF,TGTGCCAGCAGACTGGGGGGACTATCCCGCTACAATGAGCAGTTCTTC
TRBV27,TRBD2,-,TRBJ2-7,CASSFLLAGGYEQYF,TGTGCCAGCAGTTTCCTTCTAGCGGGAGGCTACGAGCAGTACTTC
TRBV6-1,-,-,TRBJ1-5,CASSESSSNQPQHF,TGTGCCAGCAGTGAATCATCTAGCAATCAGCCCCAGCATTTT
TRBV30,TRBD1,-,TRBJ2-1,CAWSQDRGFLNEQFF,TGTGCCTGGAGCCAGGACAGGGGATTCTTAAATGAGCAGTTCTTC
TRBV25-1,-,-,TRBJ2-7,CASSEDRRPKEQYF,TGTGCCAGCAGTGAGGATAGGAGACCCAAGGAGCAGTACTTC